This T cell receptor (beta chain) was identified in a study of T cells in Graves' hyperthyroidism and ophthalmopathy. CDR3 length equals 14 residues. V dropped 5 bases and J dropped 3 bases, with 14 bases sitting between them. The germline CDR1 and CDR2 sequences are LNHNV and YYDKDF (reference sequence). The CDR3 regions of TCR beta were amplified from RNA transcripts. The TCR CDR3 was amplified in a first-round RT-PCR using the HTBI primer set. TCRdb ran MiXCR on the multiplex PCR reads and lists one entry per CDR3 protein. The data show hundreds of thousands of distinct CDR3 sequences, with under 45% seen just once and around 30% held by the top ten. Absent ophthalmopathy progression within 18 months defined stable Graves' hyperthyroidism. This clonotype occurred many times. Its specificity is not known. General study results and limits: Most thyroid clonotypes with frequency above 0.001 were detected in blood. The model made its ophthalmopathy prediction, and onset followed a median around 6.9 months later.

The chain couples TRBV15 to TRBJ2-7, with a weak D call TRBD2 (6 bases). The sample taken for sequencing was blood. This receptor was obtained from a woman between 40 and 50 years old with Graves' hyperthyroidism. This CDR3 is CATSRGLPSYEQYF. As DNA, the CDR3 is TGTGCCACCAGCCGGGGACTGCCGAGCTACGAGCAGTACTTC.